This TCR beta chain originates from a study of OX40 agonist ivuxolimab in advanced cancers. The assay was immunoSEQ multiplex PCR, and TCRdb's table has in-frame clones only and misses some. The sample has over 80,000 clones; approximately 90% are singletons. Between the trimmed V and J ends, which lost 2 bases and 0 bases, there was a span of 7 bases. CDR1 is SGHTA, CDR2 FQGTGA, per germline. CDR3 size: 14 residues. The clonotype comes from an adult with an advanced solid tumor such as melanoma, head and neck, liver or kidney cancer. This chain connects TRBV7-3 to TRBJ2-5; unclear D gene. Sequencing was performed on CD4+ or CD8+ T cells sorted from blood, taken in a trial of the OX40 agonist ivuxolimab. The CDR3 bases are TGTGCCAGCAGCTTATCCCACAACCAAGAGACCCAGTACTTC. Translation gives CASSLSHNQETQYF.